This TCR beta chain was obtained from a study of shared clonotypes between healthy human individuals. Overall study: Aged 18 to 49, the donors were a couple of women and a few men. Notes on the study in general: Blood was the only sampled material, and tissue repertoires likely differ.

The team ran DNA from unsorted PBMCs on ten immunoSEQ deep assay plates for sequencing. Sequencing was performed with immunoSEQ multiplex PCR; in TCRdb, only in-frame clones are kept and a portion is missing. The sample lists more than 400,000 clones, approximately 84% occurring once. Only a few counts were recorded for this clone. What it binds is not known. This likely traces to a read error, being one base from a far larger clone. Additional DNA sequences in this sample encode the identical CDR3. For genomic DNA, unsorted samples relied on tens of millions of PBMCs. The CDR3 has 14 residues. V was trimmed by 5 bases and J by 7 bases, leaving 17 bases between them. From germline, CDR1 is SGHNT and CDR2 YENEEA.

The TCR comes from a woman between 40 and 55 years old in good health. Some clones in this sample may be carry-over from other donors' samples. Material: PBMCs. V is TRBV11-3 and J is TRBJ2-5, with D tentatively TRBD2 (5 bases). The CDR3 is CASSPGTAEGTQYF. For the CDR3, the DNA is TGTGCCAGCAGCCCCGGTACAGCTGAGGGGACCCAGTACTTC.